These 5 T cell receptor beta chains were all obtained from the same sample, sequenced in a study of early T cells in non-severe SARS-CoV-2 infection. One entry per CDR3 protein results from TCRdb running MiXCR on the 5' RACE reads. This table has about 39,000 distinct CDR3 sequences, around 6.8% appearing once. Material for sequencing was whole blood. Receptors originate from an adult who was a healthcare worker with PCR-confirmed SARS-CoV-2 infection or an uninfected control (not recorded which).

This clonotype was seen many times. The CDR3 sequence: CATSRAGQLNEKLFF. CDR3 nucleotides: TGTGCCACCAGCAGAGCCGGACAGCTAAATGAAAAACTGTTTTTT. This chain joins TRBV15 and TRBJ1-4, with a tentative D call TRBD1 (6 bases). Trimming took off 1 base at V and 5 bases at J, with 11 bases between the two ends. CDR3 size: 15 residues. Germline assignment: CDR1 LNHNV and CDR2 YYDKDF (reference sequence).

This clonotype was picked up many times. This chain joins TRBV6-5 and TRBJ1-6; 9 nucleotides line up with TRBD1. The CDR3 totals 15 residues. CDR1 and CDR2 from the germline V gene are MNHEY and SVGAGI. V shed 2 bases, J shed 8 bases, and the junction held 4 bases outside the gene matches. CDR3 in DNA: TGTGCCAGCAGTTACCAGGGGACAGGGTATTCACCCCTCCACTTT. Encoded protein: CASSYQGTGYSPLHF.

This clonotype appeared many times. The V gene is TRBV3-1, the J gene TRBJ2-1, with TRBD2 matching 7 bases. Germline CDR1 is LGHDT and CDR2 is YNNKEL (reference sequence). The junction had 9 bases not matched to a gene; V was cut back by 1 base and J by 3 bases. The CDR3 runs 17 residues. The CDR3 region is CASSQALAAGDYNEQFF. The DNA for the CDR3 is TGTGCCAGCAGCCAAGCCCTGGCGGCGGGGGACTACAATGAGCAGTTCTTC.

DNA of the CDR3: TGTGCCAGCAGCATTCGGACAGGGGAAGCTTTCTTT. The encoded protein is CASSIRTGEAFF. The chain joins TRBV3-1 to TRBJ1-1; 8 bases match TRBD1. The CDR3 is 12 residues long. V was clipped by 5 bases and J by 8 bases; unmatched bases: 4. From germline, CDR1 is LGHDT and CDR2 YNNKEL (reference sequence).

The V and J genes are TRBV4-1 and TRBJ2-2; TRBD2 is a possible D gene (6 bases). V was clipped by 4 bases and J by 6 bases, with 15 bases between them. The CDR3 totals 15 residues. Looked up from germline, CDR1 is MGHRA and CDR2 is YSYEKL. The DNA of the CDR3 is TGCGCCAGCAGCCCGCCACCGGAGGGGTCCGGGGAGCTGTTTTTT. Residues: CASSPPPEGSGELFF.